This TCR beta chain was identified in a study of cytomegalovirus exposure and HLA in healthy donors. This clone occurred a few times. This same CDR3 is encoded by further DNA sequences in the sample. The PCR employed 60 Vbeta primers together with 13 Jbeta primers. Profiled with immunoSEQ multiplex PCR; TCRdb holds only in-frame clones, not every one. The profile shows about 160,000 clones, about 80% of them singletons. V lost 0 bases and J 2 bases, leaving 8 bases between the germline ends. This CDR3 region has 15 residues. Germline CDR1 reads LGHNA; CDR2 reads YSLEER. This clonotype was obtained from a man aged 30 to 39 in good health and CMV-seronegative. The V gene is TRBV4-3, the J gene TRBJ1-5; maybe TRBD1 (5 bases). Sequencing was performed on PBMCs. The CDR3 nucleotides read TGCGCCAGCAGCCAAGACGGGGGACGCAATCAGCCCCAGCATTTT. Translated: CASSQDGGRNQPQHF.